This TCR beta chain was sequenced during a study of PD-L1 blockade in urothelial cancer. Looking at the study overall: Atezolizumab was started by patients in the mid-2010s at 1,200 mg intravenously every 3 weeks.

PCRs each included synthetic TCR analog templates spiked in. Method: immunoSEQ multiplex PCR; TCRdb's copy keeps in-frame clones and lacks some. This table holds under 30,000 clones, around 87% found once. Germline V gene sequence: CDR1 SGHRS, CDR2 YFSETQ. With 1 base removed from V and 7 bases from J, the gap between germline ends came to 15 bases. This CDR3 spans 15 amino acids. The chain joins TRBV5-1 to TRBJ2-1; perhaps TRBD1 as D (6 bases). This sequence originates from a man aged 50 to 60 with urothelial cancer. The sample here was PBMCs, taken around atezolizumab (anti-PD-L1) treatment. The CDR3, as DNA: TGCGCCAGCAGCTTGTACACAGGGTGTGGTAATGAGCAGTTCTTC. Amino acid sequence: CASSLYTGCGNEQFF.